This T cell receptor beta chain was identified in a study of tumor-infiltrating lymphocytes in primary liver carcinoma. With a constant-region primer, TCR beta cDNA was made from approximately 500 ng of total RNA. Construction of TCR beta libraries relied on three successive nested multiplex PCR rounds employing slightly modified ARM-PCR. For around 9 cycles apiece, the opening two PCR rounds ran with TRBV1-TRBV30 forward primers and a C-beta reverse primer. TCRdb reprocessed the multiplex PCR reads with MiXCR, giving one entry per CDR3 protein. The sample has about 180,000 distinct CDR3 sequences; about 60% are singletons. RNA was extracted from whole blood without cell sorting, alongside germline DNA. V shed 1 base and J shed 4 bases, with 9 bases lying between them. There are 13 residues in the CDR3. Germline V gene sequence: CDR1 SGHDT, CDR2 YYEEEE.

The chain uses TRBV5-6 and TRBJ2-7, with TRBD1 as a possible D gene (6 bases). The clonotype was recovered from a man aged 40-50 years with primary liver carcinoma and hepatitis B virus infection. Sequenced: peripheral blood. CDR3 nucleotides: TGTGCCAGCAGCTTGAGGGGGTTGTACGAGCAGTACTTC. Its translation is CASSLRGLYEQYF.